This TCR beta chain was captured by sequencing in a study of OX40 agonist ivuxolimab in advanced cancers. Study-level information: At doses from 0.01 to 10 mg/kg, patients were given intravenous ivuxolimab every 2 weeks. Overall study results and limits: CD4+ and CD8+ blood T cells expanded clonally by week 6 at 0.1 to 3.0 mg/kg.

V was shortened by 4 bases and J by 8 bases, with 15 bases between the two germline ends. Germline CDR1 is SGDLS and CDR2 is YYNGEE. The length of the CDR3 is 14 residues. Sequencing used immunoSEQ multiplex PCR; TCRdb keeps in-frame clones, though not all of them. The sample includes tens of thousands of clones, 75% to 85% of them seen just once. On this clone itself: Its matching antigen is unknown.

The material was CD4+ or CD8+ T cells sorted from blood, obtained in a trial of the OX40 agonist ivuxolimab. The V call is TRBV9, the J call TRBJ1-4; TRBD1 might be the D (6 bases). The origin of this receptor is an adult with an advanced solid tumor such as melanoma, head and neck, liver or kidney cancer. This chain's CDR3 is CASSPRSRGEKLFF. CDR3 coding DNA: TGTGCCAGCAGCCCGCGCTCGAGGGGGGAAAAACTGTTTTTT.